This is a list of T cell receptor beta chains from one sample in a study of regulatory T cells in long-lasting Graves disease. TCRdb recomputed calls from the multiplex PCR reads with MiXCR, one row per CDR3 protein. The sample holds about 620,000 distinct CDR3 sequences; approximately 15% are singletons and the top ten take 18%. The data were also submitted as part of a second study, on T cells in Graves' hyperthyroidism and ophthalmopathy.

Sequenced here: peripheral blood mononuclear cells (PBMCs), sampled at new diagnosis, from a patient treated with antithyroid drugs. These receptors were obtained from a young woman with Graves disease. Each CDR3 is given with its conserved first and last residue. The D gene is left open where the match is weak. Only part of the rows carry a size: once, few, many, or a class if the clone is expanded.

d_call: TRBD1; v_call: TRBV5-1; j_call: TRBJ2-4; clone_size: few; cdr3_aa: CASSPQGVKNIQYF; cdr3_nt: TGCGCCAGCAGCCCCCAGGGGGTCAAAAACATTCAGTACTTC
d_call: .; v_call: TRBV7-3; j_call: TRBJ2-2; clone_size: .; cdr3_aa: CASSLSGDGELFF; cdr3_nt: TGTGCCAGCAGCTTATCCGGAGATGGGGAGCTGTTTTTT
d_call: TRBD2; v_call: TRBV2; j_call: TRBJ2-3; clone_size: .; cdr3_aa: CASSDPRTSGGQQYF; cdr3_nt: TGTGCCAGCAGTGATCCTCGGACTAGCGGGGGCCAGCAGTATTTT
d_call: .; v_call: TRBV29-1; j_call: TRBJ2-1; clone_size: .; cdr3_aa: CSALSWRVQFF; cdr3_nt: TGCAGCGCCCTTAGTTGGAGAGTGCAGTTCTTC
d_call: .; v_call: TRBV6-2/TRBV6-3; j_call: TRBJ1-5; clone_size: many; cdr3_aa: CASSVSTGYGNQPQHF; cdr3_nt: TGTGCCAGCAGTGTCTCCACAGGGTATGGCAATCAGCCCCAGCATTTT
d_call: .; v_call: TRBV7-9; j_call: TRBJ1-2; clone_size: .; cdr3_aa: CASSWGGLGYTF; cdr3_nt: TGTGCCAGCAGCTGGGGGGGTCTGGGCTACACCTTC
d_call: .; v_call: TRBV28; j_call: TRBJ1-2; clone_size: many; cdr3_aa: CASSLYNYGYTF; cdr3_nt: TGTGCCAGCAGTTTGTACAACTATGGCTACACCTTC
d_call: TRBD1; v_call: TRBV18; j_call: TRBJ2-7; clone_size: few; cdr3_aa: CASSPGQGVGEQYF; cdr3_nt: TGTGCCAGCTCACCAGGACAGGGGGTTGGGGAGCAGTACTTC
d_call: TRBD1; v_call: TRBV28; j_call: TRBJ2-7; clone_size: many; cdr3_aa: CASSFPPGQGGAYEQYF; cdr3_nt: TGTGCCAGCAGTTTCCCCCCCGGACAGGGAGGCGCCTACGAGCAGTACTTC
d_call: TRBD2; v_call: TRBV6-1; j_call: TRBJ2-7; clone_size: few; cdr3_aa: CASRKAFRGGLMYEQYF; cdr3_nt: TGTGCCAGCAGAAAGGCCTTTCGCGGGGGGCTAATGTACGAGCAGTACTTC
d_call: .; v_call: TRBV7-2; j_call: TRBJ2-5; clone_size: many; cdr3_aa: CASSLGTARETQYF; cdr3_nt: TGTGCCAGCAGCTTAGGTACCGCGCGGGAGACCCAGTACTTC
d_call: TRBD2; v_call: TRBV5-6; j_call: TRBJ2-7; clone_size: few; cdr3_aa: CASSLPGGNYEQYF; cdr3_nt: TGTGCCAGCAGCTTACCGGGGGGGAACTACGAGCAGTACTTC
d_call: .; v_call: TRBV12-3/TRBV12-4; j_call: TRBJ2-1; clone_size: many; cdr3_aa: CASKRAAGRNNEQFF; cdr3_nt: TGTGCCAGCAAAAGGGCCGCCGGCCGAAACAATGAGCAGTTCTTC
d_call: .; v_call: TRBV3-1; j_call: TRBJ1-5; clone_size: few; cdr3_aa: CASSPPGILNQPQHF; cdr3_nt: TGTGCCAGCAGCCCCCCGGGGATACTAAATCAGCCCCAGCATTTT
d_call: TRBD1; v_call: TRBV27; j_call: TRBJ1-1; clone_size: many; cdr3_aa: CASSETGGAGVNTEAFF; cdr3_nt: TGTGCCAGCAGTGAGACAGGGGGCGCCGGGGTGAACACTGAAGCTTTCTTT